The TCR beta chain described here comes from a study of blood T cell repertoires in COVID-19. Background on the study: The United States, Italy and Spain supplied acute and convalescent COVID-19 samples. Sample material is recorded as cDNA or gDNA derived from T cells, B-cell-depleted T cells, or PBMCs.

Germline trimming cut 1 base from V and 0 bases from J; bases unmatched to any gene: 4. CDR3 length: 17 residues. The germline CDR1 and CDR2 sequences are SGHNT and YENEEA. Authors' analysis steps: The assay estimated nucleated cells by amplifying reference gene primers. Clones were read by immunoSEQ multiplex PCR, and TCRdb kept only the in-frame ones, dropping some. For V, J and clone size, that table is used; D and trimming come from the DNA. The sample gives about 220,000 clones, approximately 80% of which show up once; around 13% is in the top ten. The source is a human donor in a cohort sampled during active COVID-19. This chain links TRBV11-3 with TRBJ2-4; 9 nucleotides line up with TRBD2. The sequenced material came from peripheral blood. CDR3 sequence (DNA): TGTGCCAGCAGCTTAGGGGGCGGGAGGGGAGCCAAAAACATTCAGTACTTC. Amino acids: CASSLGGGRGAKNIQYF.